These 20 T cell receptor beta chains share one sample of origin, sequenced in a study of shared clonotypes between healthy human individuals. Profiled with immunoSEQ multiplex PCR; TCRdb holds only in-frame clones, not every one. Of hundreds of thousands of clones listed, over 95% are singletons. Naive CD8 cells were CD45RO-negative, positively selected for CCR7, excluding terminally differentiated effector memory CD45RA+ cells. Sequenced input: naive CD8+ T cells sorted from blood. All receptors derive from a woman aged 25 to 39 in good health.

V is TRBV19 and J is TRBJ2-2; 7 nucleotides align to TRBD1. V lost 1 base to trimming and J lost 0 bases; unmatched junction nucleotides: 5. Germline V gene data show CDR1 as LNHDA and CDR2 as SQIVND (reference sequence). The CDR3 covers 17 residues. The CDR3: CASSIVIGTANTGELFF. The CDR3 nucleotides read TGTGCCAGTAGTATAGTGATCGGGACAGCGAACACCGGGGAGCTGTTTTTT.

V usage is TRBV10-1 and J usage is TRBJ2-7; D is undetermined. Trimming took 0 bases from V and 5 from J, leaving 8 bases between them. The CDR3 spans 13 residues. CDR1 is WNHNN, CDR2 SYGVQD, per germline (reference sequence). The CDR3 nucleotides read TGCGCCAGCAGTGAGTCGAGGCTCCACGAGCAGTACTTC. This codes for CASSESRLHEQYF.

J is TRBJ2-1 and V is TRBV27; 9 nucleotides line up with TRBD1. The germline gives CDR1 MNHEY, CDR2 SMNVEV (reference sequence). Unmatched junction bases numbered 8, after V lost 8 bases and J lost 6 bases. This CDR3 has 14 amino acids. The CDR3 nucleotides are TGTGCCAGCGTCGCCGGGACAGGGATCAATGAGCAGTTCTTC. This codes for CASVAGTGINEQFF.

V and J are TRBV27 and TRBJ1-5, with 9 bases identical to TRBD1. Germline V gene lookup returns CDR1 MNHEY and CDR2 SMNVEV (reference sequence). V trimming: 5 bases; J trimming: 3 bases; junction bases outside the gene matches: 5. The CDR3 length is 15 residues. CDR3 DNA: TGTGCCAGCAGTCCCTCACAGGGGGCCAATCAGCCCCAGCATTTT. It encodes CASSPSQGANQPQHF.

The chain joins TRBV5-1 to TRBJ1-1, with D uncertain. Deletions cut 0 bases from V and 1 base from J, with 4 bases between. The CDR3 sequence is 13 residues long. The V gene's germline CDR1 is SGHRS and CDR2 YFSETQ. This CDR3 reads CASSLEQNTEAFF. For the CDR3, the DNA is TGCGCCAGCAGCTTGGAACAGAACACTGAAGCTTTCTTT.

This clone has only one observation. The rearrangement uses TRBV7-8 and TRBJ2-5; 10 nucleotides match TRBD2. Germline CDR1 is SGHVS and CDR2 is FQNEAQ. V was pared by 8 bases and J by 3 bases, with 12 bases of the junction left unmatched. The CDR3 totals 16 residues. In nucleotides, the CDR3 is TGTGCCAGCGGATCCCCCGGGCTAGCGGGAGAAGAGACCCAGTACTTC. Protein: CASGSPGLAGEETQYF. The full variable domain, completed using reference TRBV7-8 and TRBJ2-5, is GAGVSQSPRYKVAKRGQDVALRCDPISGHVSLFWYQQALGQGPEFLTYFQNEAQLDKSGLPSDRFFAERPEGSVSTLKIQRTQQEDSAVYLCASGSPGLAGEETQYFGPGTRLLVL.

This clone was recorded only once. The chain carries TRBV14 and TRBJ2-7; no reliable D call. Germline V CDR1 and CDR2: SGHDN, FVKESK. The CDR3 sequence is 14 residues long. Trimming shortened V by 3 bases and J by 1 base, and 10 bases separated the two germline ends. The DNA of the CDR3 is TGTGCCAGCAGCCACGGGCTGGGTTCCTACGAGCAGTACTTC. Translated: CASSHGLGSYEQYF.

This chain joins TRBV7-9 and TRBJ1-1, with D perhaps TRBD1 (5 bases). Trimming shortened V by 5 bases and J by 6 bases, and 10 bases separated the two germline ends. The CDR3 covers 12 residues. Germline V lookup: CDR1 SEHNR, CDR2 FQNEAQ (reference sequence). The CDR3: CASSARGPEAFF. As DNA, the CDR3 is TGTGCCAGCAGCGCAAGGGGACCTGAAGCTTTCTTT.

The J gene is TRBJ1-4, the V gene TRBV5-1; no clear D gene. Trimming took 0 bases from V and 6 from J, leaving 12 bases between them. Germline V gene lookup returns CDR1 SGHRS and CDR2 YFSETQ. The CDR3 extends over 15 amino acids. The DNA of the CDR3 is TGCGCCAGCAGCTTGGGGGCAGGCGACTATGAAAAACTGTTTTTT. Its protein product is CASSLGAGDYEKLFF.

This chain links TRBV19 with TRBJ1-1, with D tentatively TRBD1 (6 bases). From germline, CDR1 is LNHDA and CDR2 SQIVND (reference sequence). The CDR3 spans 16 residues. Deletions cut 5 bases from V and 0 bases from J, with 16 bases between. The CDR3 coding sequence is TGTGCCAGTAGTTCCCGGGACATCATCATGAACACTGAAGCTTTCTTT. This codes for CASSSRDIIMNTEAFF.

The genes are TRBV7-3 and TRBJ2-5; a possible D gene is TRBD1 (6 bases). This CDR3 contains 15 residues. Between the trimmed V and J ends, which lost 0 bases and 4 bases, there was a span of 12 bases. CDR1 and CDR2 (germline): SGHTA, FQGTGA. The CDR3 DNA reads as TGTGCCAGCAGCTTAACAGGGGGAGTCCCAGAGACCCAGTACTTC. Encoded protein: CASSLTGGVPETQYF.

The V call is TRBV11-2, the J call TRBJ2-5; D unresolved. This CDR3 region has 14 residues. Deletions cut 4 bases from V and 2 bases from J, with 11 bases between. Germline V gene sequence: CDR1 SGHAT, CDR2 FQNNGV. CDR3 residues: CASSSTVQQETQYF. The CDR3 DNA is TGTGCCAGCAGCTCCACCGTTCAACAAGAGACCCAGTACTTC.

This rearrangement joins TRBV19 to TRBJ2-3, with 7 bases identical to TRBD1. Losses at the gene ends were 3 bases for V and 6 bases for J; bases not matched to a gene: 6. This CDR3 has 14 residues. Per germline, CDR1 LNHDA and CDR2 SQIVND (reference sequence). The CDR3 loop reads CASSMGQFDDTQYF. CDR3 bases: TGTGCCAGTAGTATGGGACAGTTCGATGATACGCAGTATTTT.

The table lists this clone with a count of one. The CDR3: CASSSRTSGTNSEQFF. The DNA of the CDR3 is TGTGCCAGCAGCTCACGGACTAGCGGGACCAATTCTGAGCAGTTCTTC. V usage is TRBV9 and J usage is TRBJ2-1; 12 bases align to TRBD2. Per the germline V gene, CDR1 is SGDLS and CDR2 is YYNGEE. The CDR3 has 16 residues. J gave up 9 bases and V 4 bases, and 11 bases lay outside the gene matches.

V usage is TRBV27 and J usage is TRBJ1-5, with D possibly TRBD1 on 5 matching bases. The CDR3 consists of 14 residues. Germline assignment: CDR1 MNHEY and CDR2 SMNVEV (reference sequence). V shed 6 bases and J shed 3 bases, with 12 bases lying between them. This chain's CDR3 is CASSHGGDNQPQHF. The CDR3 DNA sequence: TGTGCCAGCAGCCACGGGGGGGACAATCAGCCCCAGCATTTT.

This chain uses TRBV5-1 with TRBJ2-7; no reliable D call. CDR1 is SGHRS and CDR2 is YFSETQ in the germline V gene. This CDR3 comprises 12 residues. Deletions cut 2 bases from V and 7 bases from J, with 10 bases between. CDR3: CASSFEPWEQYF. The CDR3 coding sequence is TGCGCCAGCAGCTTCGAACCGTGGGAGCAGTACTTC.

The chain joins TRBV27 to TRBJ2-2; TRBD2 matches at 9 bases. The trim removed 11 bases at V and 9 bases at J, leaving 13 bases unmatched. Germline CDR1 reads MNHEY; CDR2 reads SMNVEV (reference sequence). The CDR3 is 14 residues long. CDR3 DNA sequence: TGTGCCTGTACCCCCAGCGGGGGGACGCGGGAGCTGTTTTTT. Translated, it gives CACTPSGGTRELFF.

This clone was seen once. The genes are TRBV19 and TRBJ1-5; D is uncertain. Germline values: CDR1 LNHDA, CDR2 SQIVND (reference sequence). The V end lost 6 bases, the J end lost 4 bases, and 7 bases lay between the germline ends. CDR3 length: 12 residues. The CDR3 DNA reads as TGTGCCAGTAGGATGAGAAATCAGCCCCAGCATTTT. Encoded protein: CASRMRNQPQHF. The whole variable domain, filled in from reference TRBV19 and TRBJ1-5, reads DGGITQSPKYLFRKEGQNVTLSCEQNLNHDAMYWYRQDPGQGLRLIYYSQIVNDFQKGDIAEGYSVSREKKESFPLTVTSAQKNPTAFYLCASRMRNQPQHFGDGTRLSIL.

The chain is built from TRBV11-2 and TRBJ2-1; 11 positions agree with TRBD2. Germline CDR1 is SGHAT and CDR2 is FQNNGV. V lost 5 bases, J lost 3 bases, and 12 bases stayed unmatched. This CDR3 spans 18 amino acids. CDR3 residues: CASSTSTSGAYSYNEQFF. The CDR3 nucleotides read TGTGCCAGCAGCACATCGACTAGCGGGGCCTATAGCTACAATGAGCAGTTCTTC.

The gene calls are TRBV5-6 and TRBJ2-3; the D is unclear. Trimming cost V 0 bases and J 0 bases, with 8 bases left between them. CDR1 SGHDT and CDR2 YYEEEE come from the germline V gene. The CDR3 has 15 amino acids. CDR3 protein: CASSLDPASTDTQYF. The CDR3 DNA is TGTGCCAGCAGCTTGGATCCTGCTAGCACAGATACGCAGTATTTT.